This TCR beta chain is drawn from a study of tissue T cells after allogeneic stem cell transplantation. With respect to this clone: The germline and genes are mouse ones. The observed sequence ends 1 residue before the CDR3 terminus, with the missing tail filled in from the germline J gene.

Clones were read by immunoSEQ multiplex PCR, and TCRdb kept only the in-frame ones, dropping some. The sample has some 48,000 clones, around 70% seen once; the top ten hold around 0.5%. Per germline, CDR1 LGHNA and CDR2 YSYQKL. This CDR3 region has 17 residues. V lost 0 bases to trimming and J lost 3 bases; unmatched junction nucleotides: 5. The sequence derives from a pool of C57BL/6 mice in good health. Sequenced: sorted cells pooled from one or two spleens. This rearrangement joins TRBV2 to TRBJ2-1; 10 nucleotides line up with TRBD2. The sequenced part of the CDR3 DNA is TGTGCCAGCAGCCAAGAGAGGGACTGGGGTGGCTATGCTGAGCAGTTC. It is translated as CASSQERDWGGYAEQF. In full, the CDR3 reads CASSQERDWGGYAEQFF.